This TCR beta chain is drawn from a study of long-term antiretroviral therapy in people with HIV. Background on the study: It was about a decade after the earliest samples that the 2015 immediate-ART recommendation appeared.

Treated in the United States were all of the participants with HIV. This was the immunoSEQ v3.0 assay at survey level. Profiled with immunoSEQ multiplex PCR; TCRdb holds only in-frame clones, not every one. The table has about 24,000 clones, roughly 77% seen once. The V and J ends lost 4 bases and 3 bases respectively, with 10 bases between them. The CDR3 is 13 residues long. Germline assignment: CDR1 SGDLS and CDR2 YYNGEE. This TCR came from a man aged 25-45 years with HIV. The V call is TRBV9, the J call TRBJ1-1; perhaps TRBD1 as D (5 bases). The source was unsorted PBMCs, collected 4.4 years after starting antiretroviral therapy. CDR3 coding DNA: TGTGCCAGCAGCTACGGGGCATACACTGAAGCTTTCTTT. This encodes CASSYGAYTEAFF.